The 27 T cell receptor beta chains below come from one sample, sequenced in a study of T-cell memory formation after mild COVID-19. TCRdb itself ran the 5' RACE reads through MiXCR, one entry per CDR3 protein. The data contain more than 200,000 distinct CDR3 sequences, less than 20% of them seen just once; the ten biggest clones take up 3.5%. Source material: PBMCs or a T cell subset sorted from them (not recorded which). Source of these receptors: a man between 18 and 35 years old who had mild COVID-19 (a few samples of this study predate the infection). Cell type and time point are not known.

This clonotype has more than one count but fewer than ten. The genes are TRBV18 and TRBJ2-7; a possible D gene is TRBD1 (5 bases). Germline assignment: CDR1 KGHSH and CDR2 LQKENI. Trimming removed 2 bases from V and 2 bases from J, with 10 bases in between. CDR3 size: 14 residues. The CDR3, as DNA: TGTGCCAGCTCACCAGGCCAGGGCCCCTACGAGCAGTACGTC. Translated: CASSPGQGPYEQYV.

This clonotype has just a few counts. This chain links TRBV18 with TRBJ2-5; D perhaps matches TRBD1 (6 bases). Germline V gene data show CDR1 as KGHSH and CDR2 as LQKENI. CDR3 size: 15 residues. The germline V and J ends were trimmed by 3 bases and 0 bases, with 11 bases remaining between them. The CDR3 here is CASSPRTAYQETQYF. Written as DNA, the CDR3 is TGTGCCAGCTCACCCCGGACAGCCTACCAAGAGACCCAGTACTTC.

The chain has TRBV5-1 and TRBJ2-5; D unclear. Trimming took 4 bases from V and 5 from J, leaving 12 bases between them. Germline CDR1 reads SGHRS; CDR2 reads YFSETQ. The CDR3 runs to 13 residues. CDR3 sequence: CASSRQIQETQYF. CDR3 coding DNA: TGCGCCAGCAGCAGGCAGATCCAGGAGACCCAGTACTTC.

This clonotype was recorded a few times. The V and J genes are TRBV18 and TRBJ1-1, with D possibly TRBD1 on 6 matching bases. The ends were cut back, 3 bases at V and 0 bases at J, with 17 bases in the middle. The length of the CDR3 is 17 residues. CDR1 and CDR2 (germline): KGHSH, LQKENI. The CDR3 protein is CASSPRGANPMNTEAFF. In DNA form, the CDR3 reads TGTGCCAGCTCACCTCGGGGGGCTAACCCCATGAACACTGAAGCTTTCTTT.

This clonotype was seen a handful of times. The chain employs TRBV24-1 and TRBJ2-2; tentative D call: TRBD1 (5 bases). Trimming took 5 bases from V and 4 from J, leaving 10 bases between them. Germline V gives CDR1 KGHDR, CDR2 SFDVKD. The CDR3 sequence is 14 residues long. The CDR3 loop reads CATSARQSTGELFF. DNA of the CDR3: TGTGCCACCAGTGCGAGACAGAGCACCGGGGAGCTGTTTTTT.

A few counts support this clonotype. The V and J genes are TRBV7-2 and TRBJ1-1; unclear D gene. The V gene lost 5 bases and the J gene lost 4 bases, with 11 bases spanning the gap. The germline V gene encodes CDR1 SGHTA and CDR2 FQGNSA. The CDR3 is made up of 13 amino acids. CDR3 loop: CASSTREGTEAFF. The CDR3 nucleotides are TGTGCCAGCAGCACTAGGGAGGGCACTGAAGCTTTCTTT.

The chain combines TRBV20-1 with TRBJ2-1, with D maybe TRBD1 (6 bases). CDR1 and CDR2 from the germline V gene are DFQATT and SNEGSKA (reference sequence). The CDR3 contains 12 residues. The V end lost 5 bases, the J end lost 9 bases, and 14 bases lay between the germline ends. As DNA, the CDR3 is TGCAGTGCTCCTTCCCGGGACATTGAGCAGTTCTTC. This encodes CSAPSRDIEQFF.

This rearrangement joins TRBV5-4 to TRBJ2-3; D gene unclear. Germline values: CDR1 SGHNT, CDR2 YYREEE (reference sequence). V lost 2 bases to trimming and J lost 1 base, with 8 bases between them. This CDR3 has 14 amino acids. The CDR3 sequence is CASSFRNRTDTQYF. DNA of the CDR3: TGTGCCAGCAGCTTTCGGAACCGCACAGATACGCAGTATTTT.

The gene calls are TRBV24-1 and TRBJ2-3, with D tentatively TRBD2 (6 bases). CDR3 length: 14 amino acids. Germline CDR1 reads KGHDR; CDR2 reads SFDVKD. V lost 1 base, J lost 6 bases, and 10 bases lay in between. The CDR3: CATSDFGRGDTQYF. The CDR3 coding sequence is TGTGCCACCAGTGATTTCGGCCGGGGGGATACGCAGTATTTT.

This chain joins TRBV6-5 and TRBJ1-5, with TRBD1 identical over 8 bases. The V gene's germline CDR1 is MNHEY and CDR2 SVGAGI. This CDR3 is built from 16 residues. The V and J ends lost 6 bases and 1 base, in that order; junction bases with no gene match: 8. The CDR3 is CASSRTGMGSNQPQHF. The CDR3 nucleotides are TGTGCCAGCAGCCGGACAGGGATGGGGAGCAATCAGCCCCAGCATTTT.

This clonotype was found a few times. The chain couples TRBV4-3 to TRBJ2-3; possible D gene TRBD2, 6 bases. Trimming took off 3 bases at V and 9 bases at J, with 22 bases between the two ends. Germline V lookup: CDR1 LGHNA, CDR2 YSLEER. The CDR3 contains 16 residues. The CDR3 coding sequence is TGCGCCAGCAGCCAGGACTCTGGCGGGGTAATACGGACGCAGTATTTT. As protein: CASSQDSGGVIRTQYF.

This sequence joins TRBV12-3 or TRBV12-4 and TRBJ2-1, with 11 bases identical to TRBD2. The CDR3 extends over 15 amino acids. V was clipped by 5 bases and J by 3 bases; unmatched bases: 3. The chain's CDR3 is CASSTSGGFYNEQFF. CDR3 DNA: TGTGCCAGCAGTACTAGCGGGGGATTCTACAATGAGCAGTTCTTC.

The sample holds a few counts of this clonotype. This chain joins TRBV4-3 and TRBJ2-5, with D perhaps TRBD2 (5 bases). The CDR3 totals 16 residues. Trimming stripped 1 base from V and 3 bases from J, with 15 bases between. Looked up from germline, CDR1 is LGHNA and CDR2 is YSLEER. CDR3 DNA: TGCGCCAGCAGCCAAGGCCCGGCAGCCGGGGAAGAGACCCAGTACTTC. Residues: CASSQGPAAGEETQYF.

The chain carries TRBV28 and TRBJ2-7; D may be TRBD1 or TRBD2 (6 bases each). V was pared by 3 bases and J by 7 bases, with 10 bases between. The CDR3 sequence is 12 residues long. CDR1 and CDR2 (germline): MDHEN, SYDVKM. The CDR3 sequence: CASSFRGAEQYV. The CDR3 bases are TGTGCCAGCAGTTTTAGGGGGGCAGAGCAGTACGTC.

This clonotype showed up many times. The V and J genes are TRBV5-1 and TRBJ2-2; the D call may be TRBD1 or TRBD2 (5 bases each). V dropped 4 bases and J dropped 6 bases, with 16 bases sitting between them. Looked up from germline, CDR1 is SGHRS and CDR2 is YFSETQ. The CDR3 covers 15 residues. In DNA form, the CDR3 reads TGCGCCAGCAGCATTGGGGGAGTGGCCGCCGGGGAGCTGTTTTTT. Amino acids: CASSIGGVAAGELFF.

This clonotype was observed a few times. In DNA form, the CDR3 reads TGCGCCAGCAGCCCGGGCCCGGCCACCAACCACGAGCAGTACTTC. It yields the protein CASSPGPATNHEQYF. V gene TRBV5-1 combines with J gene TRBJ2-7; D ambiguous. CDR1 is SGHRS and CDR2 is YFSETQ in the germline V gene. The V end lost 4 bases, the J end lost 5 bases, and 19 bases lay between the germline ends. The CDR3 totals 15 residues.

V usage is TRBV6-5 and J usage is TRBJ2-3; D is possibly TRBD1 (6 bases). Germline V CDR1 and CDR2: MNHEY, SVGAGI. The germline V and J ends were trimmed by 6 bases and 1 base, with 14 bases remaining between them. This CDR3 is built from 15 residues. The CDR3 loop is CASRITGIGTDTQYF. CDR3 bases: TGTGCCAGCAGAATAACAGGGATTGGCACAGATACGCAGTATTTT.

The chain has TRBV7-2 and TRBJ2-5; possibly TRBD2 for D (6 bases). V was clipped by 4 bases and J by 1 base, with 10 bases between them. Germline CDR1 and CDR2: SGHTA and FQGNSA. This CDR3 region has 14 residues. DNA for the CDR3: TGTGCCAGCAGCTCCCGGGGGTTCCAAGAGACCCAGTACTTC. This gives the protein CASSSRGFQETQYF. The full variable domain, completed using reference TRBV7-2 and TRBJ2-5, is GAGVSQSPSNKVTEKGKDVELRCDPISGHTALYWYRQSLGQGLEFLIYFQGNSAPDKSGLPSDRFSAERTGGSVSTLTIQRTQQEDSAVYLCASSSRGFQETQYFGPGTRLLVL.

Ten or more counts support this clonotype. This rearrangement joins TRBV7-2 to TRBJ2-5; D ambiguous. Trimming stripped 5 bases from V and 1 base from J, with 11 bases between. CDR1 SGHTA and CDR2 FQGNSA come from the germline V gene. CDR3 length equals 14 residues. This chain's CDR3 is CASSLGRSQETQYF. DNA of the CDR3: TGTGCCAGCAGCCTCGGCCGCTCCCAAGAGACCCAGTACTTC.

This chain connects TRBV18 to TRBJ2-6, with 8 bases identical to TRBD1. V lost 5 bases, J lost 2 bases, and 17 bases stayed unmatched. Germline assignment: CDR1 KGHSH and CDR2 LQKENI. There are 20 residues in the CDR3. This chain's CDR3 is CASSARLAGGETTGANVLTF. CDR3 DNA: TGTGCCAGCTCAGCACGGTTGGCAGGGGGCGAAACGACTGGGGCCAACGTCCTGACTTTC.

V and J are TRBV5-1 and TRBJ1-1; no clear D gene. V was clipped by 0 bases and J by 5 bases, with 8 bases between them. Germline CDR1 reads SGHRS; CDR2 reads YFSETQ. CDR3 size: 13 residues. Here the CDR3 DNA reads TGCGCCAGCAGCTTGGGGCAGTTTACTGAAGCTTTCTTT. It codes for CASSLGQFTEAFF.

This clonotype showed up just a few times. J is TRBJ2-3 and V is TRBV5-4; 8 bases map to TRBD2. Germline CDR1 reads SGHNT; CDR2 reads YYREEE (reference sequence). This CDR3 region has 15 residues. Losses at the gene ends were 6 bases for V and 10 bases for J; bases not matched to a gene: 16. CDR3 region: CASTIIGTRTYPQYF. The CDR3 DNA reads as TGTGCCAGCACCATCATCGGGACTAGAACCTATCCGCAGTATTTT.

Many counts were recorded for this clonotype. The chain employs TRBV7-9 and TRBJ2-1; D may match TRBD1 or TRBD2 (7 bases each). Per germline, CDR1 SEHNR and CDR2 FQNEAQ (reference sequence). CDR3 length: 14 amino acids. V was shortened by 5 bases and J by 8 bases, with 16 bases between the two germline ends. The CDR3 protein is CASSLSGGVDEQFF. CDR3 DNA sequence: TGTGCCAGCAGCCTTTCAGGGGGGGTGGATGAGCAGTTCTTC.

This clonotype came up a few times. The chain employs TRBV19 and TRBJ2-7; possible D gene TRBD1, 6 bases. Germline V gene lookup returns CDR1 LNHDA and CDR2 SQIVND (reference sequence). With 1 base removed from V and 2 bases from J, the gap between germline ends came to 15 bases. The CDR3 totals 16 residues. The CDR3: CASSIAWTVFTYEQYF. CDR3 coding DNA: TGTGCCAGTAGTATAGCGTGGACAGTTTTCACCTACGAGCAGTACTTC. The whole variable domain, remainder taken from reference TRBV19 and TRBJ2-7, is DGGITQSPKYLFRKEGQNVTLSCEQNLNHDAMYWYRQDPGQGLRLIYYSQIVNDFQKGDIAEGYSVSREKKESFPLTVTSAQKNPTAFYLCASSIAWTVFTYEQYFGPGTRLTVT.

The chain couples TRBV20-1 to TRBJ2-1, with D hard to call. Germline lookup yields CDR1 DFQATT and CDR2 SNEGSKA (reference sequence). The CDR3 sequence is 15 residues long. V lost 4 bases, J lost 0 bases, and 13 bases lay in between. CDR3 DNA sequence: TGCAGTGCTATTCGCGGTGAGAGCTCCTACAATGAGCAGTTCTTC. Amino acids: CSAIRGESSYNEQFF.

The chain is built from TRBV4-2 and TRBJ2-5, with 7 bases aligning to TRBD2. From germline, CDR1 is LGHNA and CDR2 YNFKEQ. The CDR3 is made up of 16 amino acids. The trim removed 0 bases at V and 4 bases at J, leaving 8 bases unmatched. As DNA, the CDR3 is TGTGCCAGCAGCCAAGATCGGGCCAGGGAGGGAGAGACCCAGTACTTC. It is translated as CASSQDRAREGETQYF.

This clonotype appeared a few times. The CDR3 DNA sequence: TGTGCCAGCACCCGGACAGGGGATGGCTACACCTTC. This gives the protein CASTRTGDGYTF. The genes are TRBV12-3 or TRBV12-4 and TRBJ1-2; 9 bases are shared with TRBD1. With 7 bases clipped from V and 6 bases from J, the junction kept 3 bases outside the gene matches. The CDR3 is made up of 12 amino acids.